Sequencing of this T cell receptor (beta chain) was carried out in a study of cytomegalovirus exposure and HLA in healthy donors. 13 Jbeta primers and 60 Vbeta primers were used for the PCR. Assay used: immunoSEQ multiplex PCR; TCRdb lists only in-frame clones, some missing. The sample has some 80,000 clones; approximately 60% are singletons. This CDR3 region has 15 residues. Germline V gene data show CDR1 as MGHDK and CDR2 as SYGVNS. Trimming stripped 0 bases from V and 6 bases from J, with 15 bases between. These donors, healthy bone marrow donors, were studied. The V call is TRBV25-1, the J call TRBJ2-7; weak D call: TRBD2 (6 bases). Sequences were obtained from PBMCs. This sequence originates from a male donor in good health and CMV-seropositive. CDR3 DNA sequence: TGTGCCAGCAGTGAATATCCCCTGACCGGGGGCGAGCAGTACTTC. It specifies CASSEYPLTGGEQYF.